This entry is about one TCR beta chain. The data originate from a study of cytomegalovirus exposure and HLA in healthy donors. There are 15 residues in the CDR3. The J segment lost 5 bases and the V segment lost 4 bases, leaving 10 bases of the junction unmatched. The V gene's germline CDR1 is SGHNT and CDR2 YYREEE (reference sequence). PCR amplification relied on 60 Vbeta primers (plus 13 Jbeta primers). Clones were read by immunoSEQ multiplex PCR, and TCRdb kept only the in-frame ones, dropping some. The data show 150,000 to 200,000 clones, roughly 80% seen once. This chain connects TRBV5-4 to TRBJ2-5; 8 bases agree with TRBD2. The sample consisted of PBMCs. The receptor comes from a man in his forties in good health and CMV-seropositive. The CDR3 loop reads CASSPRGGAGETQYF. The CDR3 bases are TGTGCCAGCAGCCCCCGGGGGGGGGCCGGGGAGACCCAGTACTTC.